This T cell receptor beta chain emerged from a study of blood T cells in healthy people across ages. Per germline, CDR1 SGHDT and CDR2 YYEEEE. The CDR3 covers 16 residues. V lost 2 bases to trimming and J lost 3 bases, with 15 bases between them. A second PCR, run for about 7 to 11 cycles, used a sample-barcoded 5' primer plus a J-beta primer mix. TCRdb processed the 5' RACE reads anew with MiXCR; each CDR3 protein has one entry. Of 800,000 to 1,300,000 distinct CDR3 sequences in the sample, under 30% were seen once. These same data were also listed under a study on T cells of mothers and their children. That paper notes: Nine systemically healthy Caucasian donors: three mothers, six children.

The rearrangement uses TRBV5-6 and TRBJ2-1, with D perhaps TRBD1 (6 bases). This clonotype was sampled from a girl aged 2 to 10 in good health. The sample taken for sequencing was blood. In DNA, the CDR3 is TGTGCCAGCAGCTTCTCCGGGACACCTAACTACAATGAGCAGTTCTTC. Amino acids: CASSFSGTPNYNEQFF.